A selection of T cell receptor beta chains follows, all from one sample in a study of identical twins. TCRdb itself ran the 5' RACE reads through MiXCR, one entry per CDR3 protein. The data contain 500,000 to 700,000 distinct CDR3 sequences, 7.1% of them singletons. This sample was also put to use in a study of yellow fever vaccine responses in identical twins.

Specimen: PBMCs. These receptor sequences come from a woman under 30 in good health. The CDR3 runs from the conserved cysteine through the conserved F or W.

J: TRBJ2-2
V: TRBV7-9
CDR3: CASTPAARANTGELFF

J: TRBJ2-5
V: TRBV9
CDR3: CASSGGQLQETQYF

J: TRBJ2-2
V: TRBV10-3
CDR3: CAISVNRANTGELFF

J: TRBJ2-3
V: TRBV2
CDR3: CASSEFYPGATDTQYF

J: TRBJ1-2
V: TRBV9
CDR3: CASSVNERYGYTF

J: TRBJ2-5
V: TRBV7-9
CDR3: CASSLGGTRGETQYF

J: TRBJ1-2
V: TRBV5-6
CDR3: CASSLGAAQVIYGYTF

J: TRBJ2-7
V: TRBV13
CDR3: CASSPTARLHEQYF

J: TRBJ1-1
V: TRBV20-1
CDR3: CSASREMNTEAFF

J: TRBJ1-2
V: TRBV5-1
CDR3: CASSLETGSNGYTF

J: TRBJ2-3
V: TRBV12-3/TRBV12-4
CDR3: CASPLGDNRAGAPDTQYF

J: TRBJ2-7
V: TRBV28
CDR3: CASSPLDLGNYEQYF

J: TRBJ2-7
V: TRBV28
CDR3: CASTATGLSLEQYF

J: TRBJ2-7
V: TRBV29-1
CDR3: CSVEGVGKRSSYEQYF

J: TRBJ2-3
V: TRBV5-1
CDR3: CASSMTSGGPRVQYF

J: TRBJ1-1
V: TRBV7-3
CDR3: CASSSQPPGGLNTEAFF

J: TRBJ2-3
V: TRBV29-1
CDR3: CSARQGPTGTDTQYF

J: TRBJ1-4
V: TRBV5-4
CDR3: CASSIIGSALDEKLFF

J: TRBJ1-5
V: TRBV20-1
CDR3: CSAVDSSNQPQHF

J: TRBJ1-1
V: TRBV20-1
CDR3: CSARTGGPNTEAFF

J: TRBJ1-2
V: TRBV10-3
CDR3: CAISESGGRDYTF

J: TRBJ1-1
V: TRBV7-6
CDR3: CASSLGQGIYTEAFF

J: TRBJ2-7
V: TRBV7-8
CDR3: CASSLEGWQYF

J: TRBJ2-5
V: TRBV3-1
CDR3: CASSQESGGQYF

J: TRBJ2-1
V: TRBV5-5
CDR3: CASSHRDRLLDEQFF

J: TRBJ2-7
V: TRBV6-2/TRBV6-3
CDR3: CASGKGKGTLEQYF

J: TRBJ2-1
V: TRBV29-1
CDR3: CSGAGTGSYNEQFF

J: TRBJ1-1
V: TRBV6-5
CDR3: CASSYLLIGNSDTEAFF

J: TRBJ2-5
V: TRBV6-9
CDR3: CASSHKGGGLRHPNREYQETQYF

J: TRBJ2-1
V: TRBV29-1
CDR3: CSVAGGKPSGDEQFF

J: TRBJ2-3
V: TRBV7-2
CDR3: CASSFASGRTNTQYF

J: TRBJ1-1
V: TRBV12-3/TRBV12-4
CDR3: CASSFSDRPNTEAFF

J: TRBJ2-5
V: TRBV28
CDR3: CASNHPGTGTETQYF

J: TRBJ2-7
V: TRBV28
CDR3: CASIPLGTSGSMDEQYF

J: TRBJ1-1
V: TRBV12-3/TRBV12-4
CDR3: CASKPVGPAGYTEAFF

J: TRBJ2-1
V: TRBV5-1
CDR3: CASSLRVTGRLNEQFF

J: TRBJ2-7
V: TRBV12-5
CDR3: CASGSFPTEWDYEQYF

J: TRBJ2-7
V: TRBV7-2
CDR3: CASSLRLAGGPEQYF

J: TRBJ2-3
V: TRBV4-2
CDR3: CASSQGGIAGDTDTQYF

J: TRBJ1-1
V: TRBV9
CDR3: CASSVLWANDDTEAFF

J: TRBJ2-5
V: TRBV20-1
CDR3: CSARDVAGPQETQYF

J: TRBJ2-3
V: TRBV7-8
CDR3: CASRRDRFTDTQYF

J: TRBJ2-4
V: TRBV27
CDR3: CASSLSWTEENIQYF

J: TRBJ2-5
V: TRBV10-3
CDR3: CAISESQTGGRETQYF

J: TRBJ1-1
V: TRBV6-2/TRBV6-3
CDR3: CASRATKGREMNTEAFF

J: TRBJ2-2
V: TRBV11-2
CDR3: CASSLAVPGELFF

J: TRBJ2-2
V: TRBV6-1
CDR3: CASRRGTGVDTGELFF

J: TRBJ1-2
V: TRBV6-1
CDR3: CASSLDRVKEGYTF

J: TRBJ2-1
V: TRBV11-3
CDR3: CASSKGGGGGDEQFF

J: TRBJ2-3
V: TRBV25-1
CDR3: CASSDPGTSGGFTDTQYF

J: TRBJ2-1
V: TRBV20-1
CDR3: CSANREIRYNEQFF

J: TRBJ2-2
V: TRBV5-1
CDR3: CASNLNTGELFF

J: TRBJ1-6
V: TRBV28
CDR3: CATIPGTLNSPLHF

J: TRBJ2-7
V: TRBV29-1
CDR3: CSAWGGYEQYF